Listed here are 30 T cell receptor beta chains from one sample, sequenced in a study of cytomegalovirus exposure and HLA in healthy donors. Amplification used 60 Vbeta primers and 13 Jbeta primers. The repertoire was sequenced with immunoSEQ multiplex PCR; TCRdb's copy has only in-frame clones and lacks some. The sample consists of about 140,000 clones, roughly 79% of them appearing once. What was sequenced was PBMCs. Receptors were obtained from a woman in her sixties in good health and CMV-seropositive.

The genes are TRBV27 and TRBJ2-3; TRBD2 matches 7 bases. The V gene's germline CDR1 is MNHEY and CDR2 SMNVEV (reference sequence). This CDR3 spans 16 amino acids. Unmatched junction bases numbered 9, after V lost 4 bases and J lost 2 bases. The CDR3 sequence: CASSSPASGATDTQYF. CDR3 DNA: TGTGCCAGCAGTTCCCCGGCTAGCGGAGCCACAGATACGCAGTATTTT.

V usage is TRBV18 and J usage is TRBJ2-7, with 9 positions matching TRBD1. The V segment lost 4 bases and the J segment 6 bases; nucleotides outside the gene matches: 7. The CDR3 is 14 amino acids. The germline V gene has CDR1 KGHSH and CDR2 LQKENI. For the CDR3, the DNA is TGTGCCAGCTCACTGGGACAGGGTCAGGGCGAGCAGTACTTC. This gives the protein CASSLGQGQGEQYF.

A few counts support this clone. J is TRBJ1-1 and V is TRBV30; a possible D gene is TRBD1 (5 bases). The CDR3 length is 12 residues. With 8 bases removed from V and 5 bases from J, the gap between germline ends came to 15 bases. The germline V gene has CDR1 GTSNPN and CDR2 SVGIG (reference sequence). The CDR3 coding sequence is TGTGCCCAAAAGTGGGGGGGGACTGAAGCTTTCTTT. It codes for CAQKWGGTEAFF.

V gene TRBV29-1 combines with J gene TRBJ2-7; D gene ambiguous. The CDR3 sequence is 12 residues long. V lost 3 bases and J lost 0, with 6 bases in between. The germline V gene has CDR1 SQVTM and CDR2 ANQGSEA. The DNA of the CDR3 is TGCAGCGTTGAGAGTATCTCCTACGAGCAGTACTTC. Amino acids: CSVESISYEQYF.

This clone has only a few counts. This rearrangement joins TRBV5-5 to TRBJ2-1; 7 bases align to TRBD2. The ends lost 2 bases at V and 5 bases at J; junction bases unmatched: 10. This CDR3 spans 16 amino acids. Germline-derived CDR1 and CDR2 are SGHKS and YYEKEE (reference sequence). CDR3 nucleotides: TGTGCCAGCAGCTTCGGAATTAAGCGGGGTAACAATGAGCAGTTCTTC. This sequence encodes CASSFGIKRGNNEQFF.

The J gene is TRBJ1-1, the V gene TRBV7-3; TRBD1 might be the D (5 bases). V lost 2 bases and J lost 4, with 14 bases in between. CDR3 length: 15 amino acids. From germline, CDR1 is SGHTA and CDR2 FQGTGA. CDR3 bases: TGTGCCAGCAGCTTAGCTGGGGGAGGAGGCACTGAAGCTTTCTTT. It is translated as CASSLAGGGGTEAFF.

The table lists this clone with a few counts. The chain employs TRBV4-3 and TRBJ1-5, with D perhaps TRBD1 (5 bases). Trimming removed 0 bases at V and 5 bases at J, with 14 bases between. The CDR3 is made up of 16 amino acids. Germline CDR1 reads LGHNA; CDR2 reads YSLEER. CDR3 in amino acids: CASSQEHDRPYQPQHF. The CDR3 bases are TGCGCCAGCAGCCAAGAGCATGACAGACCCTATCAGCCCCAGCATTTT.

This clone was found a few times. V gene TRBV7-9 combines with J gene TRBJ2-7; the match to TRBD1 covers 9 bases. V lost 6 bases and J lost 0; bases outside the gene matches: 6. Germline CDR1 SEHNR, CDR2 FQNEAQ (reference sequence). The CDR3 extends over 15 amino acids. CDR3 sequence reads: CASSRDRASSYEQYF. The CDR3 DNA reads as TGTGCCAGCAGTCGGGACAGGGCCAGCTCCTACGAGCAGTACTTC.

The chain joins TRBV4-3 to TRBJ1-4; no clear D gene. This CDR3 spans 14 amino acids. V was pared by 0 bases and J by 8 bases, with 10 bases between. Germline-derived CDR1 and CDR2 are LGHNA and YSLEER. The CDR3 coding sequence is TGCGCCAGCAGCCAAGATAGAGGGCCCGAAAAACTGTTTTTT. It translates to CASSQDRGPEKLFF.

This sequence joins TRBV5-8 and TRBJ1-5, with D perhaps TRBD1 (5 bases). Germline V gene data show CDR1 as SGHTS and CDR2 as YDEGEE. Trimming stripped 3 bases from V and 3 bases from J, with 10 bases between. This CDR3 has 14 amino acids. CDR3 protein: CASSSTGPNQPQHF. CDR3 DNA sequence: TGTGCCAGCAGCTCTACAGGACCCAATCAGCCCCAGCATTTT.

The chain has TRBV4-1 and TRBJ2-5; D remains unclear. Germline V gene data show CDR1 as MGHRA and CDR2 as YSYEKL. V dropped 0 bases and J dropped 4 bases, with 12 bases sitting between them. The CDR3 runs to 15 residues. The CDR3 bases are TGCGCCAGCAGCCAAGATCCGAGGAATCGAGAGACCCAGTACTTC. Translated, it gives CASSQDPRNRETQYF.

The chain couples TRBV7-9 to TRBJ2-3, with 7 bases aligning to TRBD2. Germline CDR1 reads SEHNR; CDR2 reads FQNEAQ (reference sequence). CDR3 length equals 17 residues. J gave up 4 bases and V 1 base, and 11 bases lay outside the gene matches. This CDR3 is CASSLDGAGVLPDTQYF. CDR3 nucleotide sequence: TGTGCCAGCAGCTTAGATGGGGCGGGAGTCCTGCCAGATACGCAGTATTTT.

This clone has just a few counts. This chain's CDR3 is CASSLISGGEKLFF. The CDR3 DNA reads as TGTGCCAGCAGTTTAATCAGCGGGGGTGAAAAACTGTTTTTT. The chain is built from TRBV27 and TRBJ1-4; perhaps TRBD1 as D (5 bases). This CDR3 spans 14 amino acids. Germline values: CDR1 MNHEY, CDR2 SMNVEV (reference sequence). With 2 bases removed from V and 7 bases from J, the gap between germline ends came to 11 bases.

V gene TRBV30 combines with J gene TRBJ2-7, with D maybe TRBD1 (6 bases). The V and J ends lost 0 bases and 1 base respectively, with 13 bases between them. Per the germline V gene, CDR1 is GTSNPN and CDR2 is SVGIG (reference sequence). This CDR3 is built from 15 residues. DNA of the CDR3: TGTGCCTGGAGTGTAGTGGGACACTTATCCTACGAGCAGTACTTC. Its protein is CAWSVVGHLSYEQYF. Full variable domain (missing parts from reference TRBV30 and TRBJ2-7): SQTIHQWPATLVQPVGSPLSLECTVEGTSNPNLYWYRQAAGRGLQLLFYSVGIGQISSEVPQNLSASRPQDRQFILSSKKLLLSDSGFYLCAWSVVGHLSYEQYFGPGTRLTVT.

This clone showed up just a few times. The genes are TRBV6-5 and TRBJ1-6, with TRBD1 as a possible D gene (6 bases). V was shortened by 2 bases and J by 6 bases, with 11 bases between the two germline ends. Germline CDR1 MNHEY, CDR2 SVGAGI. The length of the CDR3 is 15 residues. CDR3 loop: CASSYTTGSNSPLHF. The CDR3 DNA follows: TGTGCCAGCAGTTACACAACAGGGAGTAATTCACCCCTCCACTTT.

This chain connects TRBV2 to TRBJ2-3, with no clear D. This CDR3 has 12 amino acids. V lost 5 bases, J lost 6 bases, and 9 bases lay in between. In germline, CDR1 is SNHLY, CDR2 FYNNEI. The CDR3 region has the DNA TGTGCCAGCAGTACGACCGGGGATACGCAGTATTTT. Encoded protein: CASSTTGDTQYF.

This clone appeared a single time. The rearrangement uses TRBV27 and TRBJ2-1, with 12 bases aligning to TRBD1. The V segment lost 5 bases and the J segment 9 bases; nucleotides outside the gene matches: 5. The CDR3 extends over 14 amino acids. Germline V gene lookup returns CDR1 MNHEY and CDR2 SMNVEV (reference sequence). Written as DNA, the CDR3 is TGTGCCAGCAGTACCGGGACAGGGGGCCGTGAGCAGTTCTTC. Its protein is CASSTGTGGREQFF.

The V call is TRBV28, the J call TRBJ2-3; 8 nucleotides align to TRBD2. The CDR3 is made up of 16 amino acids. The V gene end was trimmed by 7 bases and the J gene end by 8 bases; junction bases not matched to a gene: 17. Per germline, CDR1 MDHEN and CDR2 SYDVKM. Here the CDR3 reads CASIGFETSVRGTQYF. For the CDR3, the DNA is TGTGCCAGCATCGGTTTCGAGACTAGCGTTAGGGGTACGCAGTATTTT.

The J gene is TRBJ1-2, the V gene TRBV5-6; 8 bases are a match to TRBD1. Looked up from germline, CDR1 is SGHDT and CDR2 is YYEEEE. This CDR3 spans 14 amino acids. V dropped 1 base and J dropped 7; count of bases not matched to a gene: 6. CDR3 in amino acids: CASSLPQGTGGYTF. In DNA, the CDR3 is TGTGCCAGCAGCTTGCCACAGGGGACAGGTGGCTACACCTTC.

The V gene is TRBV4-1, the J gene TRBJ1-2; 7 nucleotides line up with TRBD1. Germline V lookup: CDR1 MGHRA, CDR2 YSYEKL. This CDR3 contains 15 residues. V trimming: 0 bases; J trimming: 8 bases; junction bases outside the gene matches: 9. This CDR3 reads CASSQEDRQGEGYTF. In nucleotides, the CDR3 is TGCGCCAGCAGCCAAGAGGACCGACAGGGAGAGGGCTACACCTTC.

This chain links TRBV19 with TRBJ2-5; the D gene is possibly TRBD1 (6 bases). V gave up 5 bases and J gave up 7 bases, with 20 bases separating them. CDR1 and CDR2 from the germline V gene are LNHDA and SQIVND (reference sequence). This CDR3 has 15 amino acids. The CDR3 DNA follows: TGTGCCAGTAGTCGTGAGACAGGCCGCGGGCGGACCCAGTACTTC. This sequence encodes CASSRETGRGRTQYF.

The chain employs TRBV7-9 and TRBJ2-2, with unresolved D. With 1 base removed from V and 0 bases from J, the gap between germline ends came to 9 bases. The germline V gene has CDR1 SEHNR and CDR2 FQNEAQ (reference sequence). The CDR3 is made up of 16 amino acids. CDR3 amino acids: CASSLGDLPNTGELFF. DNA for the CDR3: TGTGCCAGCAGCTTAGGAGACTTACCGAACACCGGGGAGCTGTTTTTT.

The V gene is TRBV4-1, the J gene TRBJ1-2; D uncertain. Germline CDR1 is MGHRA and CDR2 is YSYEKL. This CDR3 spans 18 amino acids. Deletions cut 0 bases from V and 5 bases from J, with 22 bases between. The CDR3 spells CASSQDWVMHGGSYGYTF. For the CDR3, the DNA is TGCGCCAGCAGCCAAGATTGGGTCATGCATGGAGGGTCTTATGGCTACACCTTC.

The chain is built from TRBV14 and TRBJ2-7; 11 bases fit TRBD1. The CDR3 totals 14 residues. Germline loops: CDR1 SGHDN, CDR2 FVKESK. V shed 5 bases and J 3 bases; nucleotides not matched to a gene: 3. The CDR3 DNA follows: TGTGCCAGCAGCAATGGGACAGGGGGCTACGAGCAGTACTTC. This sequence encodes CASSNGTGGYEQYF.

V usage is TRBV29-1 and J usage is TRBJ2-1; possibly TRBD1 for D (6 bases). The CDR3 has 13 residues. V lost 7 bases to trimming and J lost 0 bases, with 10 bases between them. Germline V CDR1 and CDR2: SQVTM, ANQGSEA. The CDR3 DNA is TGCAGCGAAAGACAGGCCTCCTACAATGAGCAGTTCTTC. Translating it yields CSERQASYNEQFF.

The rearrangement joins TRBV30 to TRBJ1-6, with TRBD1 matching 7 bases. This CDR3 is 16 amino acids long. CDR1 and CDR2 (germline): GTSNPN, SVGIG (reference sequence). The junction had 15 bases not matched to a gene; V was cut back by 1 base and J by 12 bases. The CDR3 here is CAWSGDIGAGGRPLHF. The CDR3 region has the DNA TGTGCCTGGAGTGGTGACATCGGGGCAGGGGGAAGACCCCTCCACTTT.

The chain couples TRBV7-2 to TRBJ2-3; 9 bases are a match to TRBD2. V shed 6 bases, J shed 4 bases, and the junction held 20 bases outside the gene matches. The CDR3 extends over 19 amino acids. The germline V gene encodes CDR1 SGHTA and CDR2 FQGNSA. In DNA form, the CDR3 reads TGTGCCAGCAGTCCCGTGCAGGCTAGCGGGACTGAGGTCCCAGATACGCAGTATTTT. This sequence encodes CASSPVQASGTEVPDTQYF.

This clone has just a few counts. V gene TRBV4-2 combines with J gene TRBJ2-7; no reliable D call. CDR3 length: 13 residues. Trimming shortened V by 3 bases and J by 5 bases, and 11 bases separated the two germline ends. Germline CDR1 LGHNA, CDR2 YNFKEQ. CDR3 loop: CASSQVGVDEQYF. CDR3 DNA sequence: TGTGCCAGCAGCCAGGTGGGCGTGGACGAGCAGTACTTC.

This sequence joins TRBV5-1 and TRBJ2-2; maybe TRBD2 (5 bases). CDR3 length equals 13 residues. Trimming stripped 4 bases from V and 1 base from J, with 5 bases between. Germline CDR1 is SGHRS and CDR2 is YFSETQ. Written as DNA, the CDR3 is TGCGCCAGCAGCGGGAGGAACACCGGGGAGCTGTTTTTT. Its translation is CASSGRNTGELFF.

This clone was recorded only once. J is TRBJ1-2 and V is TRBV7-9; D uncertain. The CDR3 is made up of 12 amino acids. Germline loops: CDR1 SEHNR, CDR2 FQNEAQ (reference sequence). Trimming removed 3 bases from V and 10 bases from J, with 12 bases in between. The CDR3 DNA reads as TGTGCCAGCAGCTTTCGAGCCCGCCACTACACCTTC. As protein: CASSFRARHYTF.